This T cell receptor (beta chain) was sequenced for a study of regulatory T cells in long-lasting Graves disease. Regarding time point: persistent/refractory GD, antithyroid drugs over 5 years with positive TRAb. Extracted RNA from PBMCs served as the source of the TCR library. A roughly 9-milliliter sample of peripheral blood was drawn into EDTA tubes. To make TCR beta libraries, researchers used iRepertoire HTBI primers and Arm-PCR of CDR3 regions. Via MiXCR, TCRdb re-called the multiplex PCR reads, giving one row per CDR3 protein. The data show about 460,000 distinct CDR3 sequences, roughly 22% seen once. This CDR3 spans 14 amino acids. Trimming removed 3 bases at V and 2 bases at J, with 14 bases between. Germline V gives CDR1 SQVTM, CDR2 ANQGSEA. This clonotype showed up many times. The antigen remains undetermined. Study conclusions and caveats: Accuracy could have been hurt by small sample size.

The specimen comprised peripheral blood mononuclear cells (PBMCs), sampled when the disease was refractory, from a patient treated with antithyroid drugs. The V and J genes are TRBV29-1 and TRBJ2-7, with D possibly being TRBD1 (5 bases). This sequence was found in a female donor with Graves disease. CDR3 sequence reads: CSVEVGAIPYEQYF. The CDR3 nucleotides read TGCAGCGTTGAGGTAGGGGCGATCCCCTACGAGCAGTACTTC.